This T cell receptor (beta chain) was sequenced during a study of chemoradiotherapy in HPV16-positive cancers (dated by TCRdb to between 2021 and 2024). With regard to the full study: Candidate HPV-specific T-cell clones and common TCR motifs were defined by functional T-cell assays performed on cells from two HPV16-positive patients. The study asked whether T-cell immunity to the HPV oncoproteins E6 and E7 changes during chemoradiotherapy and whether this immunity affects survival. Next, the candidate HPV-specific TCRs and motifs were followed in TCR repertoires from more than 70 patients with HPV-related cancers.

As concerns this clone: Its antigen is currently not known. Base qualities are not at hand, and no much larger clone is one base apart.

Overall study outcomes, separate from this receptor: Among HPV16-positive patients, expansion of HPV-responsive T cells during chemoradiotherapy was associated with better recurrence-free survival. Expansion of candidate HPV-specific clones and E7-related TCR motifs was observed in the tumor microenvironment during treatment, whereas no such expansion was observed for non-HPV-specific T cells. Only two HPV16-positive patients were used to derive the functional definition of HPV-specific T cells, and the survival association was reported for HPV16-positive patients.

CDR1 is given as SGHVS and CDR2 as FNYEAQ, both from the germline V gene. V is clipped by 2 bases and J by 5 bases, and the sequence between their germline boundaries is 1 base long. Reading from cysteine to phenylalanine, the CDR3 counts 11 amino acids. Only the CDR3 DNA stays, 33 bases, in frame from base 1. The library came from the immunoSEQ multiplex PCR assay. Drawn from immuneACCESS, this table holds only the in-frame rearrangements with V and J called that TCRdb kept. Clones are partly lost; checked studies trace under half to an unresolved V gene and leave the rest unexplained. In all, the sample holds more than 15,000 clones, and roughly nine tenths of those were seen once. The top ten clonotypes cover roughly an eighth of the sample. Repertoires were sampled multiple times during chemoradiotherapy, which allowed clonal expansion in the tumor microenvironment to be followed.

The sample consisted of blood, taken from a patient who underwent chemoradiotherapy. The chain employs TRBV7-6 and TRBJ2-1, with the D gene not confidently named. This clonotype was obtained from a human donor with HPV-associated anogenital cancer. The DNA sequence follows: TGTGCCAGCAGCTTAAACAATGAGCAGTTCTTC. This yields the protein CASSLNNEQFF.